This T cell receptor beta chain is drawn from a study of response to subunit inactivated influenza vaccine. Study-level points and caveats: A suggestion made by the authors is that each seasonal influenza vaccination recruits few new T cells.

Via MiXCR, TCRdb re-called the RT-PCR reads, giving one row per CDR3 protein. The sample holds a few hundred thousand distinct CDR3 sequences, around 22% seen once. A note on this clonotype: Its antigen is not known.

In germline, CDR1 is KGHSH, CDR2 LQKENI. The CDR3 runs to 14 residues. With 6 bases removed from V and 2 bases from J, the gap between germline ends came to 14 bases. This specimen consisted of PBMCs from blood, obtained approximately 20 months after vaccination. This receptor was identified in a man aged 50 to 75 who received an inactivated influenza vaccine. V usage is TRBV18 and J usage is TRBJ2-7, with D unresolved. Here the CDR3 DNA reads TGTGCCAGCTCCGAACCCGGGTCTCCCTACGAGCAGTACTTC. As protein: CASSEPGSPYEQYF.